This T cell receptor beta chain was recovered during a study of shared clonotypes between healthy human individuals. Adult Caucasians living in Nashville, Tennessee made up all of the donors. Genomic DNA, for the unsorted samples, came from about 90 million PBMCs. Loaded into unsorted PBMC replicate PCRs was approximately 300 ng DNA, roughly 30,000 T cell genomes. TCRdb's copy holds only in-frame clones and misses some; the assay was immunoSEQ multiplex PCR. The data contain about 480,000 clones, 79% of them singletons. Broader study findings: Sequencing depth was expected to influence donor clonotype sharing.

This clone was counted only a few times. The antigen remains unidentified. This CDR3 has 16 residues. The germline CDR1 and CDR2 sequences are LGHNA and YSLEER. The genes are TRBV4-3 and TRBJ2-5, with TRBD2 matching 8 bases. The end of the DNA aligns better with TRBJ2-7, so the J call may be wrong. Sequencing was carried out using PBMCs. The source is a woman in her forties in good health. Some clones in this sample may be carry-over from other donors' samples. The CDR3 nucleotides are TGCGCCAGCAGCCAAGCTCTAGCGGGCCTACCCTACGAGCAGTACTTC. Its protein is CASSQALAGLPYEQYF.